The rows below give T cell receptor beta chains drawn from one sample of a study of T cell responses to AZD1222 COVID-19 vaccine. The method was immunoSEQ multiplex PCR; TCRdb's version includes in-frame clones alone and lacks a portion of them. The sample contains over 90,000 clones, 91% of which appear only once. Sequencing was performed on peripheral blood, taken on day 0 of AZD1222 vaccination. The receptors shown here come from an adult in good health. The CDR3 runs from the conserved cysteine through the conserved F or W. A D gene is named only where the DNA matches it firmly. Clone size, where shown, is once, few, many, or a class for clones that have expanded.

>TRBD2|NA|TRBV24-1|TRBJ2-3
TGTGCCACCAGTGATTTGGGTAGCGGGAGCACAGATACGCAGTATTTT
CATSDLGSGSTDTQYF
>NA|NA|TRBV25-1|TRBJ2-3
TGTGCCAGCAGTGACCTTCCAGCAGATACGCAGTATTTT
CASSDLPADTQYF
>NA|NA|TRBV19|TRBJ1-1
TGTGCCAGTAGTATCCCAGACAGTATGAACACTGAAGCTTTCTTT
CASSIPDSMNTEAFF
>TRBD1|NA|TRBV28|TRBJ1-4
TGTGCCAGCAGTTCCCGGGACAGGGAGGAAAAACTGTTTTTT
CASSSRDREEKLFF
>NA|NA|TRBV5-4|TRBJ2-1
TGTGCCAGCGCAAAGGAGCTCTACAATGAGCAGTTCTTC
CASAKELYNEQFF
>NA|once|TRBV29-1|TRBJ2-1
TGCAGCGTTGAGGACCTTACTCGAGGTCGTATCAATGAGCAGTTCTTC
CSVEDLTRGRINEQFF
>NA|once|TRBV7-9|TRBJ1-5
TGTGCCAGCAGCTTCTTCGAGGGTCAGCCCCAGCATTTT
CASSFFEGQPQHF
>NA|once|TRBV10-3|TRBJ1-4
TGTGCCTCCTCGGGACCCGAGGGTGAAAAACTGTTTTTT
CASSGPEGEKLFF
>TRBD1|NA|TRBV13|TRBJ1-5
TGTGCCAGCAGTAAAGGGACAGGAAGGTCTCAGCCCCAGCATTTT
CASSKGTGRSQPQHF
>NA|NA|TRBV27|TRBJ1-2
TGTGCCAGCCGCCCACAGGGTACAAACTATGGCTACACCTTC
CASRPQGTNYGYTF
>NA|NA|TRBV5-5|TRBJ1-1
TGTGCCAGCAGCCTGGGTATGGGGGGAGGAAACACTGAAGCTTTCTTT
CASSLGMGGGNTEAFF
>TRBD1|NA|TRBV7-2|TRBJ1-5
TGTGCCAGCAGCTCCGGCGGACAGGGGGGTCAGCCCCAGCATTTT
CASSSGGQGGQPQHF
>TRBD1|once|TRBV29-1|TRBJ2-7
TGCAGCGTCCTCGGCGGGACAGGTCGCACCTACGAGCAGTACTTC
CSVLGGTGRTYEQYF
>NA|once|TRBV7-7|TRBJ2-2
TGTGCCAGCAGCCAGGGCGCCGGTTCGAACACCGGGGAGCTGTTTTTT
CASSQGAGSNTGELFF
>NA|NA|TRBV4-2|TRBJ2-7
TGTGCCAGCAGCCAAGATCTTGGCGAGCAGTACTTC
CASSQDLGEQYF
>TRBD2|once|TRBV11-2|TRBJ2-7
TGTGCCAGCAGTCAAGGACTAGCTTTAGGCTACGAGCAGTACTTC
CASSQGLALGYEQYF
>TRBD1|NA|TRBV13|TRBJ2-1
TGTGCCAGCAGCTTGATCAGGGGGCAATTCCACAATGAGCAGTTCTTC
CASSLIRGQFHNEQFF
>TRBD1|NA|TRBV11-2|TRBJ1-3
TGTGCCAGCAGCGGGACAGCTGGAAACACCATATATTTT
CASSGTAGNTIYF
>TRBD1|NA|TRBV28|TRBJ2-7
TGTGCCAGCAGCCCTTCCGGGACAGGGACACACGAGCAGTACTTC
CASSPSGTGTHEQYF
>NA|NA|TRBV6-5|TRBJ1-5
TGTGCCAGCAGATCCATTTCTAATCAGCCCCAGCATTTT
CASRSISNQPQHF
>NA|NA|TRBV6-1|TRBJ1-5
TGTGCCAGCAGTGCAAGGGTGACGGGTAGCAATCAGCCCCAGCATTTT
CASSARVTGSNQPQHF
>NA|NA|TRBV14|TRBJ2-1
TGTGCCAGCAGCCAAGGAGGGTGGGCCTACAATGAGCAGTTCTTC
CASSQGGWAYNEQFF
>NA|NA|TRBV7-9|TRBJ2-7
TGTGCCAGCAGCTTAGCGGCGAAAGGCCACGAGCAGTACTTC
CASSLAAKGHEQYF
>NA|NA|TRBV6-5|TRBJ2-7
TGTGCCAGCAGGCCGGGGGCAGCGGGGGAGCAGTACTTC
CASRPGAAGEQYF
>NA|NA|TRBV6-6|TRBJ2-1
TGTGCCAGCAGTGACAGGCTGGGTGAGCAGTTCTTC
CASSDRLGEQFF
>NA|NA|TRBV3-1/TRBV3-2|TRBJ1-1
TGTGCCAGCAGCCACGGTGACAGGCCCATTGCTTTCTTT
CASSHGDRPIAFF
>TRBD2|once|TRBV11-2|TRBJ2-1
TGTGCCAGCAGCACAGGGACTAGCGGGAGACATGAGCAGTTCTTC
CASSTGTSGRHEQFF
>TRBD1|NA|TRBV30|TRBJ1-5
TGTGCCTGGAGTAGGAACAGGGGAGGAATTCAGCCCCAGCATTTT
CAWSRNRGGIQPQHF
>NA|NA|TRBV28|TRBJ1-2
TGTGCCAGCAGTCTTTACTTGGGGGGCTACACCTTC
CASSLYLGGYTF
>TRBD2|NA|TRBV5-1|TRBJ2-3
TGCGCCAGCAGCTTGGCATCTAGCGGGATTGGGACGCAGTATTTT
CASSLASSGIGTQYF
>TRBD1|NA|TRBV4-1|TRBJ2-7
TGCGCCAGCAGCCTAGAAGGTCGGACAGGGGGTTATGCGGGTGCCTACGAGCAGTACTTC
CASSLEGRTGGYAGAYEQYF
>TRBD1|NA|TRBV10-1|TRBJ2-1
TGCGCCAGCAGTCGGGACAGGGACGGACCCTACAATGAGCAGTTCTTC
CASSRDRDGPYNEQFF
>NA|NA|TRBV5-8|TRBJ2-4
TGTGCCAGCAGCTCGGACAGAGAAAACATTCAGTACTTC
CASSSDRENIQYF
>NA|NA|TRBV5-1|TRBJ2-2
TGCGCCAGCAGCTTCCTAGCTGGCGGGGAGCTGTTTTTT
CASSFLAGGELFF
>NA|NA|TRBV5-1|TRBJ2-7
TGCGCCAGCAGGACGGAAACCTACGAGCAGTACTTC
CASRTETYEQYF
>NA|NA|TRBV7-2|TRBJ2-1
TGTGCCAGCAGCTCTGGACCCCGGGATGAGCAGTTCTTC
CASSSGPRDEQFF
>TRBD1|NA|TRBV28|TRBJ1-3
TGTGCCAGCAGTTTTGACCCAGGGGGCCGTGGAAACACCATATATTTT
CASSFDPGGRGNTIYF
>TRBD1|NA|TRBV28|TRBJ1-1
TGTGCCAGCAGTCCCTGGGACAGCGGAAAAGAAGAGGCTTTCTTT
CASSPWDSGKEEAFF
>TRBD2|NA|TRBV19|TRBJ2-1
TGTGCCAGTAGTATAGTGGGGACTAGCGCATACAATGAGCAGTTCTTC
CASSIVGTSAYNEQFF
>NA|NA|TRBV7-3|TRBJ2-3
TGTGCCAGCAGCTTAACCCGCCTGGCTACGCAGTATTTT
CASSLTRLATQYF
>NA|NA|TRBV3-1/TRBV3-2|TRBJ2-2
TGTGCCAGCAGCCAGATGGCCGGGAGTCGAGGGACCGGGGAGCTGTTTTTT
CASSQMAGSRGTGELFF
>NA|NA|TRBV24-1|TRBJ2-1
TGTGCCACCAGTGAGGGTGTAGCTTTCTACAATGAGCAGTTCTTC
CATSEGVAFYNEQFF
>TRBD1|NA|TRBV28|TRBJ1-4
TGTGCCAGCCGTTCGGGACAGATTAATGAAAAACTGTTTTTT
CASRSGQINEKLFF
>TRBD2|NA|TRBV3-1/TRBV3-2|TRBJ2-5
TGTGCCAGCAAGACTAGCGGGCAAGAGACCCAGTACTTC
CASKTSGQETQYF
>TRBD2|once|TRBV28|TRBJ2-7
TGTGCCAGCAGTTTTCCGACTAGCGGGATCTCCTACGAGCAGTACTTC
CASSFPTSGISYEQYF
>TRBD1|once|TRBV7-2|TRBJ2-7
TGTGCCAGCAGCTCGGGGACAGGGGACTCCGAGCAGTACTTC
CASSSGTGDSEQYF
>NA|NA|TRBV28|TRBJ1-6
TGTGCCAGCAGATTCTTCTCCAATTCACCCCTCCACTTT
CASRFFSNSPLHF
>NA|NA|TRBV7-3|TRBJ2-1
TGTGCCAGCAGCTTAATATTGTTGCCCGTGGGATACAATGAGCAGTTCTTC
CASSLILLPVGYNEQFF